This T cell receptor beta chain emerged from a study of graft-versus-host responses after intestinal transplantation. Turning to the study itself: Recipients obtained multivisceral, liver-intestinal, or isolated intestinal transplants. Overall study results and limits: The highest levels of circulating GvH clones went along with early declines in HvG clones after transplant. Among recipient marrow samples, GvH clones were found; some appeared first in ileum or blood.

Worth noting for this clone: Its target is unknown.

The CDR3 has 13 amino acids. Germline CDR1 SGHVS, CDR2 FQNEAQ. Profiled with immunoSEQ multiplex PCR; TCRdb holds only in-frame clones, not every one. The sample carries 25,000 to 35,000 clones, about four fifths recorded once. The sample here was unstimulated CD8+ T cells sorted from spleen or lymph node cells, taken before intestinal transplant. The TCR was taken from a human donor who received an intestinal transplant. The V and J genes are TRBV7-8 and TRBJ2-7; 9 bases are a match to TRBD1. This CDR3 is CGTTGGPTYEQYF. DNA of the CDR3: TGTGGAACAACAGGGGGCCCTACCTACGAGCAGTACTTC.